The T cell receptor beta chain described here comes from a study of neurological immune-mediated disorders (dated by TCRdb to the late 2010s). Describing the broader study: Using UMI-based sequencing, the study compared peripheral blood TCR-beta repertoires from patients with HTLV-I-associated myelopathy (HAM/TSP), patients with multiple sclerosis, and healthy controls. Alongside PBMC samples, the set of about 97 TCR-beta libraries contained longitudinal samples, technical triplicates, and paired CD4+ and CD8+ T-cell subsets that had been sorted. Longitudinal HAM/TSP donors and healthy donors each had 3 time-points at intervals of about 3-40 months. The cohort included 60 to 75 subjects: about 14 with HAM/TSP, about 34 with multiple sclerosis, and some 20 healthy controls.

The CDR3 spans 17 residues, from the cysteine through the phenylalanine. The read is trimmed to its CDR3 DNA, 51 bases read in frame from base 1. Looking up the germline V gene yields CDR1 SGHRS and CDR2 YFSETQ. The junction carries 19 bases between V and J, which are trimmed by 4 bases and 2 bases respectively. General conclusions and limits of the study: No identical CDR3 amino acid sequences were shared among expanded clones across subjects, suggesting private TCR-beta repertoires in all groups. TCR clonal expansion was highest in HAM/TSP patients and lowest in MS patients, with MS patients falling below even healthy controls.

Notes on this clonotype: The specificity of this receptor is unknown. Per-base qualities were not stored, and no clone one base away is much larger.

cDNA synthesis used template-switch 5'RACE with a primer carrying a 10-nucleotide random unique molecular identifier tagging each TCR transcript. Over 160 million TCR-beta sequences, covering 15-18 subjects, were produced in each sequencing run. Total RNA was extracted with the RNeasy kit. The KAPA Real-time Library Amplification kit was used to amplify TCR-beta VDJ regions with primers targeting the TCR constant region and the 5'RACE anchor. Sample indexes and Illumina adaptors were added in a first PCR, after which library yield was increased in a second PCR. After Ampure bead purification, the roughly 650 bp TCR product was size-selected on a 2% E-gel SizeSelection system. Before pooling, libraries had their quality checked on a Bioanalyzer, their concentration measured with Qubit, and their quantity determined with the Kapa Library Quantification kit. An Illumina HiSeq 2500 sequenced the libraries paired-end 2 x 150 bp. To increase sequence diversity, about 25-31% phiX was spiked into each library pool. Turning to the authors' computational methods: The UMI-based MiGEC pipeline processed quality-filtered reads and removed over 75% of raw TCR sequences during error correction. VDJ genes were aligned to IMGT germline references, and each clonotype was defined by a unique CDR3 amino acid sequence together with V-J genes. Clonal expansion, Shannon diversity, and CDR3 relatedness (CalcPairwiseDistances, ClusterSamples) were evaluated with VDJtools, and phylogenetic trees were built with CLCbio workbench. Using coefficient-of-variation modelling across technical triplicates, the study counted a clone as expanded if it had at least 8 unique UMIs. Clones were called with MiXCR by TCRdb after fastp trimmed the public reads at Q25, and only in-frame beta chains were retained. Identical CDR3 proteins give one entry, which carries the most common genes and DNA. Clone size and V and J calls follow TCRdb, not the original study. In all, the sample holds 70,000 to 95,000 distinct CDR3 sequences, and approximately 13% of those were seen once. The top ten clonotypes cover approximately 5% of the sample.

Interpreted using the paper, the time point label stands for: longitudinal time-point 2. Unsorted PBMC libraries were generated from 2 million PBMCs stored in RNAlater at -80 °C until RNA extraction. PBMCs were separated from peripheral blood using Ficoll-Hypaque density gradient centrifugation and then cryopreserved in liquid nitrogen. Specimen: PBMCs. This chain is built from TRBV5-1 and TRBJ1-5, with no confidently assigned D gene. The source of this sequence is a female donor with HTLV-1-associated myelopathy (HAM/TSP). The CDR3 protein sequence reads: CASSLPSLPCGNQPQHF. The base sequence is TGCGCCAGCAGCCTCCCCTCACTACCGTGCGGCAATCAGCCCCAGCATTTT.